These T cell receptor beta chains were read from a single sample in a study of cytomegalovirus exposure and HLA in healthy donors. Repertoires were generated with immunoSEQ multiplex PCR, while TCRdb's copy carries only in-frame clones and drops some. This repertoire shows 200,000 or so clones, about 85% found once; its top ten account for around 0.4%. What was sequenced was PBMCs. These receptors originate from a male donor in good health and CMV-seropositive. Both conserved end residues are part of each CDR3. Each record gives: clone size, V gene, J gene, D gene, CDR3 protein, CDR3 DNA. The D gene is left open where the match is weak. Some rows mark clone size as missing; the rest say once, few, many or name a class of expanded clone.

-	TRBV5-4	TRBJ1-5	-	CASPSPQHF	TGTGCCAGCCCATCGCCCCAGCATTTT
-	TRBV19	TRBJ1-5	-	CASSTRPEANQPQHF	TGTGCCAGTAGTACAAGGCCGGAGGCGAATCAGCCCCAGCATTTT
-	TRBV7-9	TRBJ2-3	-	CASSLDYGTSTDTQYF	TGTGCCAGCAGCTTAGACTATGGAACTAGCACAGATACGCAGTATTTT
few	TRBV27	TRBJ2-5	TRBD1	CASSSRQGSETQYF	TGTGCCAGCAGTTCGAGACAGGGGTCAGAGACCCAGTACTTC
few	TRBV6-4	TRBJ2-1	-	CASSIEGTFWNEQFF	TGTGCCAGCAGTATAGAGGGGACATTTTGGAATGAGCAGTTCTTC
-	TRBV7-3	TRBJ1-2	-	CASSPDSGSDSYTF	TGTGCCAGCAGCCCGGACTCGGGGTCGGATAGCTACACCTTC
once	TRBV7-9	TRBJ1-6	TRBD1	CASSSGTGESPLHF	TGTGCCAGCAGTTCTGGGACAGGGGAATCACCCCTCCACTTT
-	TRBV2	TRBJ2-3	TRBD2	CASSLAGATVRTDTQYF	TGTGCCAGCAGTCTAGCGGGAGCAACAGTACGCACAGATACGCAGTATTTT
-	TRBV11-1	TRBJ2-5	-	CASSLATTVQETQYF	TGTGCCAGCAGCCTAGCGACGACAGTCCAAGAGACCCAGTACTTC
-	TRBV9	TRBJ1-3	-	CASSPRGTGSSGNTIYF	TGTGCCAGCAGCCCCCGAGGAACAGGGAGCTCTGGAAACACCATATATTTT
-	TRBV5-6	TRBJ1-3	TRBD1	CASSANTGVFGNTIYF	TGTGCCAGCAGCGCGAATACAGGGGTCTTCGGAAACACCATATATTTT
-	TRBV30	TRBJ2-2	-	CAWSPRTGELFF	TGTGCCTGGAGCCCCAGAACCGGGGAGCTGTTTTTT
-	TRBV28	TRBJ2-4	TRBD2	CASSPLREGLAKNIQYF	TGTGCCAGCAGTCCTCTGCGGGAGGGCCTAGCCAAAAACATTCAGTACTTC
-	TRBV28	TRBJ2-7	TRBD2	CASSSGGPQMYEQYF	TGTGCCAGCAGTTCGGGGGGACCCCAGATGTACGAGCAGTACTTC
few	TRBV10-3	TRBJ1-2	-	CAISATAPSTGYTF	TGTGCCATCAGTGCTACCGCACCATCCACTGGCTACACCTTC
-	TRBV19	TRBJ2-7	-	CASSPPSYEQYF	TGTGCCAGTAGCCCTCCCTCCTACGAGCAGTACTTC
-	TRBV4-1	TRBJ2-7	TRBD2	CASSQESELAGTYEQYF	TGCGCCAGCAGCCAAGAGAGTGAACTAGCGGGAACCTACGAGCAGTACTTC
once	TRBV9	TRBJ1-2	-	CASSLGERGGYTF	TGTGCCAGCAGCTTAGGTGAAAGGGGTGGCTACACCTTC
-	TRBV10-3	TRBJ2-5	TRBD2	CAISGAGSGREETQYF	TGTGCCATCAGTGGGGCGGGGTCGGGGCGGGAGGAGACCCAGTACTTC
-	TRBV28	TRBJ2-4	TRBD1	CASTLQGQGASKNIQYF	TGTGCCAGCACCCTCCAGGGACAGGGGGCTTCCAAAAACATTCAGTACTTC
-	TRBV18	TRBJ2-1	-	CASSPQNGGLQSSYNEQFF	TGTGCCAGCTCACCTCAAAATGGCGGACTTCAAAGCTCCTACAATGAGCAGTTCTTC
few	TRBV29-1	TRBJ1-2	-	CSAHSSREWNYGYTF	TGCAGCGCACACTCTAGTAGGGAGTGGAACTATGGCTACACCTTC
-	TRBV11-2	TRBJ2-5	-	CASSRDSEETQYF	TGTGCCAGCAGCCGAGATAGTGAGGAGACCCAGTACTTC
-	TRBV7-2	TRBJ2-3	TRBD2	CASSTGTRLDTQYF	TGTGCCAGCAGCACCGGGACTAGGCTTGATACGCAGTATTTT
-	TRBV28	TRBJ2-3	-	CASTPGGGPLSTDTQYF	TGTGCCAGCACCCCCGGCGGAGGCCCGCTTAGCACAGATACGCAGTATTTT
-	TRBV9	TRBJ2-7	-	CASSVVDSPGVEQYF	TGTGCCAGCAGCGTAGTTGACAGTCCTGGGGTCGAGCAGTACTTC
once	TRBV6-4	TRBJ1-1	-	CASRRDSGQMATEAFF	TGTGCCAGCAGGCGCGATTCGGGACAAATGGCGACTGAAGCTTTCTTT
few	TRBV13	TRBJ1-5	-	CASSFGGTGNQPQHF	TGTGCCAGCAGCTTTGGGGGGACCGGCAATCAGCCCCAGCATTTT
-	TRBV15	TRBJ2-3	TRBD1	CATSRDSMAGGDTQYF	TGTGCCACCAGCAGAGATTCGATGGCAGGGGGCGATACGCAGTATTTT
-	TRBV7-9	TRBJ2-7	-	CASSNLDSYEQYF	TGTGCCAGCTCTAATTTAGATTCCTACGAGCAGTACTTC
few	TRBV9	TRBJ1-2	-	CASSPGGSIPRGYTF	TGTGCCAGCAGCCCCGGGGGGTCCATTCCCAGGGGCTACACCTTC
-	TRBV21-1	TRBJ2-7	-	CASSKISASADEQYF	TGTGCCAGCAGCAAAATCTCCGCGAGCGCTGACGAGCAGTACTTC
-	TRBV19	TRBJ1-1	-	CASSLSVGGTEAFF	TGTGCCAGTAGTCTGTCCGTAGGGGGCACTGAAGCTTTCTTT
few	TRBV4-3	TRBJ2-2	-	CASSLHSVTGELFF	TGCGCCAGCAGCCTCCACTCCGTCACCGGGGAGCTGTTTTTT
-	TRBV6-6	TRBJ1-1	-	CASSFWTAMNTEAFF	TGTGCCAGCAGTTTCTGGACAGCTATGAACACTGAAGCTTTCTTT
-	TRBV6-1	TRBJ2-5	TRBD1	CASSFAGTGTETQYF	TGTGCCAGCAGCTTCGCCGGGACAGGGACGGAGACCCAGTACTTC
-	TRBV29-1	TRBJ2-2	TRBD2	CSVARLAGGTGELLF	TGCAGCGTTGCCAGGCTAGCGGGAGGCACCGGGGAGCTGCTTTTT
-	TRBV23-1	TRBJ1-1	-	CASSQEGTRVTDTEAFF	TGCGCCAGCAGTCAAGAAGGGACAAGGGTTACGGACACTGAAGCTTTCTTT
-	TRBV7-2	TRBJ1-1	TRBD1	CASSLAGQGAYKAFF	TGTGCCAGCAGCTTAGCGGGACAGGGGGCTTATAAGGCTTTCTTT
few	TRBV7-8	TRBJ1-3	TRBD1	CASSSGQGQFARNTIYF	TGTGCCAGCAGCTCAGGACAGGGGCAGTTTGCGAGAAACACCATATATTTT
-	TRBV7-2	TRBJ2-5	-	CASSFWAYQETQYF	TGTGCCAGCAGCTTCTGGGCATACCAAGAGACCCAGTACTTC
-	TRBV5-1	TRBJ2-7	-	CASSFGELAQEQYF	TGCGCCAGCAGCTTTGGGGAATTAGCGCAGGAGCAGTACTTC
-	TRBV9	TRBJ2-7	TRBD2	CASSVGGGRAYEQYF	TGTGCCAGCAGCGTAGGGGGCGGGAGGGCCTACGAGCAGTACTTC
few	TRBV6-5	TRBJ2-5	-	CASRGALVKETQYF	TGTGCCAGCAGGGGGGCTTTGGTAAAAGAGACCCAGTACTTC
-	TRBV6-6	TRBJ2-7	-	CASSYSGEATYEQYF	TGTGCCAGCAGTTATTCAGGGGAAGCAACCTACGAGCAGTACTTC
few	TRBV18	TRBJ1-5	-	CASSPPSGNSNQPQHF	TGTGCCAGCTCACCACCATCAGGGAATAGCAATCAGCCCCAGCATTTT
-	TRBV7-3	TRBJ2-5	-	CASSLTGGLIETQYF	TGTGCCAGCAGCTTAACAGGGGGTTTGATAGAGACCCAGTACTTC
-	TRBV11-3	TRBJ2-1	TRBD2	CATSGLAGGEQFF	TGTGCCACATCGGGACTAGCGGGAGGCGAGCAGTTCTTC